Each of the 17 T cell receptor beta chains below was sequenced from the same sample in a study of T-cell memory formation after mild COVID-19. Each CDR3 protein gets one entry after TCRdb re-called the 5' RACE reads with MiXCR. There are roughly 450,000 distinct CDR3 sequences in the sample; 15% to 20% occur only once, and around an eighth lies in the top ten. Specimen: PBMCs or a T cell subset sorted from them (not recorded which). These receptors were obtained from an adult woman who had mild COVID-19 (a few samples of this study predate the infection). Cell type and time point are not known.

This chain links TRBV24-1 with TRBJ2-3; 10 bases are shared with TRBD2. CDR3 size: 17 residues. Losses at the gene ends were 4 bases for V and 9 bases for J; bases not matched to a gene: 15. Germline V gene sequence: CDR1 KGHDR, CDR2 SFDVKD. In DNA form, the CDR3 reads TGTGCCACCAGTGACTCACAGCGGGAGGGCCCTCAATGGACGCAGTATTTT. This encodes CATSDSQREGPQWTQYF.

The chain couples TRBV7-9 to TRBJ1-1, with D possibly TRBD1 on 6 matching bases. This CDR3 has 15 residues. Trimming pared 6 bases from V and 2 bases from J, leaving 16 bases between. Germline CDR1 SEHNR, CDR2 FQNEAQ (reference sequence). The CDR3 DNA sequence: TGTGCCAGCAGTGGGGGAGGGGGACCTAACACTGAAGCTTTCTTT. Its translation is CASSGGGGPNTEAFF. The full variable domain, in which reference TRBV7-9 and TRBJ1-1 provide the parts outside the CDR3, is DTGVSQNPRHKITKRGQNVTFRCDPISEHNRLYWYRQTLGQGPEFLTYFQNEAQLEKSRLLSDRFSAERPKGSFSTLEIQRTEQGDSAMYLCASSGGGGPNTEAFFGQGTRLTVV.

Only a few counts were recorded for this clonotype. The gene calls are TRBV5-5 and TRBJ1-5; weak D call: TRBD1 (5 bases). Germline CDR1 reads SGHKS; CDR2 reads YYEKEE (reference sequence). V was trimmed by 4 bases and J by 7 bases, leaving 21 bases between them. The CDR3 contains 16 residues. The CDR3 nucleotides read TGTGCCAGCAGCGACCCCGCCCAGGGAGTAGGGCAGCCCCAGCATTTT. This encodes CASSDPAQGVGQPQHF.

This clonotype was recorded many times. This chain joins TRBV4-3 and TRBJ2-3; the match to TRBD1 covers 7 bases. Germline V gene sequence: CDR1 LGHNA, CDR2 YSLEER. With V trimmed by 4 bases and J by 2 bases, 9 bases remained unmatched. The CDR3 extends over 16 amino acids. DNA for the CDR3: TGCGCCAGCAGCCCCCTCCCGGGACAGCTCACAGATACGCAGTATTTT. Translation: CASSPLPGQLTDTQYF.

The chain employs TRBV3-1 and TRBJ1-2; no clear D. The CDR3 loop spans 18 amino acids. CDR1 and CDR2 from the germline V gene are LGHDT and YNNKEL (reference sequence). Between the trimmed V and J ends, which lost 1 base and 0 bases, there was a span of 18 bases. As DNA, the CDR3 is TGTGCCAGCAGCCAAGGACGAAGCTCGCGGGGAGCTAACTATGGCTACACCTTC. Its translation is CASSQGRSSRGANYGYTF.

The chain is built from TRBV7-3 and TRBJ2-3; D may be TRBD2 (6 bases). Germline V gene sequence: CDR1 SGHTA, CDR2 FQGTGA. This CDR3 has 15 residues. V was cut by 4 bases and J by 2 bases, with 13 bases left in between. The CDR3 region is CASSSMGGYTDTQYF. The CDR3 DNA reads TGTGCCAGCAGCTCAATGGGGGGTTACACAGATACGCAGTATTTT. Variable domain in full (rest from reference TRBV7-3 and TRBJ2-3): GAGVSQTPSNKVTEKGKYVELRCDPISGHTALYWYRQSLGQGPEFLIYFQGTGAADDSGLPNDRFFAVRPEGSVSTLKIQRTERGDSAVYLCASSSMGGYTDTQYFGPGTRLTVL.

This clonotype was seen more than once but under ten times. The chain joins TRBV12-3 or TRBV12-4 to TRBJ1-1; 8 bases align to TRBD1. The CDR3 consists of 15 residues. The ends lost 5 bases at V and 5 bases at J; junction bases unmatched: 10. The CDR3: CASSPDRVYYTEAFF. The CDR3 coding sequence is TGTGCCAGCAGTCCGGACAGGGTATATTATACTGAAGCTTTCTTT.

This clonotype came up a few times. The CDR3, as DNA: TGCGCCAGCAGCCCAGGACAGGGTCGCTCCTACGAGCAGTACTTC. It specifies CASSPGQGRSYEQYF. V and J are TRBV4-3 and TRBJ2-7, with TRBD1 matching over 8 bases. This CDR3 is 15 amino acids long. J gave up 0 bases and V 4 bases, and 5 bases lay outside the gene matches. CDR1 and CDR2 from the germline V gene are LGHNA and YSLEER.

This clonotype was found a few times. The chain joins TRBV14 to TRBJ2-7; 9 nucleotides align to TRBD2. Germline CDR1 SGHDN, CDR2 FVKESK. CDR3 length: 15 residues. V was pared by 5 bases and J by 1 base, with 6 bases of the junction left unmatched. The CDR3 bases are TGTGCCAGCAGCTACGGGACTAGCTTATCCTACGAGCAGTACTTC. Encoded protein: CASSYGTSLSYEQYF.

This clonotype was seen at least ten times. V and J are TRBV4-3 and TRBJ2-7, with D tentatively TRBD2 (5 bases). CDR3 length: 15 amino acids. Germline V gene lookup returns CDR1 LGHNA and CDR2 YSLEER. V was pared by 0 bases and J by 6 bases, with 15 bases between. CDR3 nucleotide sequence: TGCGCCAGCAGCCAAGAATTTATGAGAGGGAGCGAGCAGTACTTC. Its translation: CASSQEFMRGSEQYF.

The sample holds a few counts of this clonotype. This sequence joins TRBV2 and TRBJ1-5; 9 positions match TRBD1. Germline trimming cut 9 bases from V and 4 bases from J; bases unmatched to any gene: 1. This CDR3 is 12 amino acids long. Germline V CDR1 and CDR2: SNHLY, FYNNEI. The CDR3 bases are TGTGCCAGTGGGACAGGGAATCAGCCCCAGCATTTT. This codes for CASGTGNQPQHF.

The chain combines TRBV12-3 or TRBV12-4 with TRBJ1-2; D possibly corresponds to TRBD1 (6 bases). CDR3 size: 14 residues. Trimming left V 6 bases short and J 2 bases short, with 13 bases between. The CDR3 spells CASSRQEFNYGYTF. The CDR3 DNA reads TGTGCCAGCAGCCGACAGGAATTCAACTATGGCTACACCTTC.

J is TRBJ1-2 and V is TRBV5-1; D may be TRBD1 (6 bases). Germline CDR1 reads SGHRS; CDR2 reads YFSETQ. The CDR3 consists of 15 residues. Trimming removed 6 bases at V and 4 bases at J, with 19 bases between. Here the CDR3 DNA reads TGCGCCAGCACCAATGACCCGGGACAAGCCTATGGCTACACCTTC. Translation: CASTNDPGQAYGYTF.

This chain uses TRBV15 with TRBJ1-2; tentative D call: TRBD1 (5 bases). The CDR3 is made up of 14 amino acids. V lost 0 bases, J lost 5 bases, and 10 bases lay in between. Per the germline V gene, CDR1 is LNHNV and CDR2 is YYDKDF (reference sequence). Here the CDR3 DNA reads TGTGCCACCAGCAGAGATTGGGGGATGTATGGCTACACCTTC. It codes for CATSRDWGMYGYTF.

The rearrangement joins TRBV9 to TRBJ2-3, with unresolved D. Trimming left V 0 bases short and J 2 bases short, with 13 bases between. This CDR3 spans 16 amino acids. Germline values: CDR1 SGDLS, CDR2 YYNGEE. This CDR3 reads CASSVAQQRPTDTQYF. CDR3 nucleotide sequence: TGTGCCAGCAGCGTAGCCCAACAGCGACCCACAGATACGCAGTATTTT.

V and J are TRBV5-1 and TRBJ2-3; no definite D call. With 0 bases removed from V and 2 bases from J, the gap between germline ends came to 7 bases. The V gene's germline CDR1 is SGHRS and CDR2 YFSETQ. This CDR3 comprises 14 residues. CDR3 coding DNA: TGCGCCAGCAGCTTGGGAGTCGACACAGATACGCAGTATTTT. As protein: CASSLGVDTDTQYF.

This clonotype was counted a few times. The chain combines TRBV20-1 with TRBJ1-2, with a possible D match to TRBD1 (6 bases). V was cut by 6 bases and J by 8 bases, with 16 bases left in between. CDR1 is DFQATT, CDR2 SNEGSKA, per germline (reference sequence). The CDR3 contains 12 residues. CDR3 residues: CSAVRGSGGYTF. CDR3 bases: TGCAGTGCGGTTAGGGGGTCCGGAGGCTACACCTTC.